These 18 T cell receptor beta chains were all obtained from the same sample, sequenced in a study of OX40 agonist ivuxolimab in advanced cancers. Produced via immunoSEQ multiplex PCR; TCRdb's table is partial and in-frame only. Here the sample spans 55,000 to 70,000 clones, around 84% being singletons. The starting material was CD4+ or CD8+ T cells sorted from blood, obtained in a trial of the OX40 agonist ivuxolimab. Receptors originate from an adult with an advanced solid tumor such as melanoma, head and neck, liver or kidney cancer.

The chain recombines TRBV7-9 with TRBJ2-1; TRBD2 is a possible D gene (5 bases). This CDR3 contains 12 residues. Trimming took off 2 bases at V and 10 bases at J, with 9 bases between the two ends. Germline-derived CDR1 and CDR2 are SEHNR and FQNEAQ (reference sequence). The CDR3 DNA reads as TGTGCCAGCAGCTTAAGGACTTCCGAGCAGTTCTTC. Amino acids: CASSLRTSEQFF.

This clone was seen only once. V is TRBV6-6 and J is TRBJ2-7; D unclear. The germline gives CDR1 MNHNY, CDR2 SVGAGI (reference sequence). Trimming stripped 2 bases from V and 3 bases from J, with 14 bases between. The CDR3 is made up of 15 amino acids. CDR3 DNA: TGTGCCAGCAGTTACAGATGGGAAGGAAGCTACGAGCAGTACTTC. It specifies CASSYRWEGSYEQYF.

V and J are TRBV7-9 and TRBJ1-2; D possibly corresponds to TRBD1 (6 bases). The length of the CDR3 is 15 residues. The germline CDR1 and CDR2 sequences are SEHNR and FQNEAQ (reference sequence). The V end lost 4 bases, the J end lost 3 bases, and 15 bases lay between the germline ends. This CDR3 is CASSSSPQGDYGYTF. CDR3 bases: TGTGCCAGCAGCTCTTCTCCACAGGGCGACTATGGCTACACCTTC.

This clone was counted only a few times. The rearrangement links TRBV28 to TRBJ2-1; D may be TRBD2 (5 bases). Germline loops: CDR1 MDHEN, CDR2 SYDVKM. The V and J ends lost 3 bases and 3 bases respectively, with 24 bases between them. The CDR3 loop spans 19 amino acids. CDR3 DNA sequence: TGTGCCAGCAGTTTTGGGTGGATCAACTCCGCGGGTCTCTACAATGAGCAGTTCTTC. Its translation is CASSFGWINSAGLYNEQFF.

The chain is built from TRBV18 and TRBJ2-3; TRBD2 might be the D (5 bases). Trimming took off 6 bases at V and 6 bases at J, with 16 bases between the two ends. The length of the CDR3 is 14 residues. Germline CDR1 reads KGHSH; CDR2 reads LQKENI. Written as DNA, the CDR3 is TGTGCCAGCTCCCGGACTGGAGGCTCTGATACGCAGTATTTT. This translates into CASSRTGGSDTQYF. The variable domain in full, with the rest retrieved from reference TRBV18 and TRBJ2-3, is NAGVMQNPRHLVRRRGQEARLRCSPMKGHSHVYWYRQLPEEGLKFMVYLQKENIIDESGMPKERFSAEFPKEGPSILRIQQVVRGDSAAYFCASSRTGGSDTQYFGPGTRLTVL.

This clone was observed once. The J gene is TRBJ2-3, the V gene TRBV29-1, with 12 bases identical to TRBD2. The V segment lost 6 bases and the J segment 5 bases; nucleotides outside the gene matches: 9. The germline CDR1 and CDR2 sequences are SQVTM and ANQGSEA. The CDR3 has 15 amino acids. CDR3 nucleotides: TGCAGCGTGGTGGGACTAGCGGGTATTGGAGATACGCAGTATTTT. The encoded protein is CSVVGLAGIGDTQYF.

The chain's CDR3 is CASGGQANSGNTIYF. As DNA, the CDR3 is TGTGCCTCAGGGGGGCAGGCTAACTCTGGAAACACCATATATTTT. This chain uses TRBV28 with TRBJ1-3; 7 bases fit TRBD1. This CDR3 is built from 15 residues. With 11 bases clipped from V and 0 bases from J, the junction kept 10 bases outside the gene matches. Germline CDR1 and CDR2: MDHEN and SYDVKM.

The V gene is TRBV7-2, the J gene TRBJ2-1, with a weak D call TRBD2 (6 bases). The CDR3 is made up of 15 amino acids. The V gene's germline CDR1 is SGHTA and CDR2 FQGNSA. With 8 bases removed from V and 8 bases from J, the gap between germline ends came to 22 bases. CDR3 protein: CASVPWGGVGDEQFF. Here the CDR3 DNA reads TGTGCCAGCGTACCCTGGGGCGGGGTGGGGGATGAGCAGTTCTTC.

This rearrangement joins TRBV11-3 to TRBJ2-1; D is perhaps TRBD1 or TRBD2 (6 bases each). The CDR3 loop spans 15 amino acids. The V gene's germline CDR1 is SGHNT and CDR2 YENEEA. Deletions cut 5 bases from V and 5 bases from J, with 16 bases between. The CDR3 loop reads CASSPGDNRNNEQFF. CDR3 DNA: TGTGCCAGCAGCCCGGGGGACAACCGGAACAATGAGCAGTTCTTC.

The chain has TRBV19 and TRBJ2-5, with 8 bases identical to TRBD1. This CDR3 comprises 13 residues. Germline V gives CDR1 LNHDA, CDR2 SQIVND (reference sequence). V dropped 4 bases and J dropped 5; count of bases not matched to a gene: 3. The CDR3 DNA follows: TGTGCCAGTAGTACGACAGGGGTGGAGACCCAGTACTTC. Encoded protein: CASSTTGVETQYF.

V and J are TRBV4-1 and TRBJ1-5; D is uncertain. CDR1 and CDR2 (germline): MGHRA, YSYEKL. The CDR3 is 12 residues long. The germline V and J ends were trimmed by 3 bases and 9 bases, with 9 bases remaining between them. The CDR3 DNA reads as TGCGCCAGCAGCCACCCTTATGGGCCCCAGCATTTT. It yields the protein CASSHPYGPQHF.

The CDR3 region has the DNA TGTGCCAGCAGCTTGCAACCGGGACAGGGGTTTGAAGCTTTCTTT. This translates into CASSLQPGQGFEAFF. The genes are TRBV7-3 and TRBJ1-1; 10 positions match TRBD1. The trim removed 3 bases at V and 7 bases at J, leaving 8 bases unmatched. The CDR3 totals 15 residues. The germline V gene has CDR1 SGHTA and CDR2 FQGTGA.

CDR3 DNA: TGTGCCAGCAGCTCGGGAACTAGCGTAAGCACAGATACGCAGTATTTT. It codes for CASSSGTSVSTDTQYF. The genes are TRBV5-4 and TRBJ2-3; 7 positions match TRBD2. Trimming at V came to 3 bases and at J to 0 bases, leaving 7 bases not matched to a gene. The CDR3 runs to 16 residues. The germline V gene has CDR1 SGHNT and CDR2 YYREEE (reference sequence).

The V gene is TRBV6-4, the J gene TRBJ2-2, with D unclear. V was pared by 3 bases and J by 5 bases, with 10 bases between. The CDR3 is 14 amino acids. Germline assignment: CDR1 MRHNA and CDR2 SNTAGT. The CDR3 sequence is CASSEASGTGELFF. The CDR3 region has the DNA TGTGCCAGCAGTGAAGCTAGTGGGACCGGGGAGCTGTTTTTT.

This clone was found a few times. V gene TRBV19 combines with J gene TRBJ1-4, with D unclear. V lost 3 bases and J lost 10, with 15 bases in between. The germline CDR1 and CDR2 sequences are LNHDA and SQIVND (reference sequence). The CDR3 extends over 14 amino acids. The CDR3 DNA follows: TGTGCCAGTAGTATTGGGCAGTCTGGCGGAAAACTGTTTTTT. Translation gives CASSIGQSGGKLFF.

In its sample, this clone was seen a few times. The chain joins TRBV27 to TRBJ2-7, with D perhaps being TRBD1 or TRBD2 (5 bases each). The CDR3 runs 18 residues. The ends were cut back, 2 bases at V and 2 bases at J, with 22 bases in the middle. The V gene's germline CDR1 is MNHEY and CDR2 SMNVEV (reference sequence). The CDR3 sequence: CASSLGPPVGTPTYEQYF. The CDR3 nucleotides read TGTGCCAGCAGTTTAGGGCCCCCGGTCGGGACGCCTACCTACGAGCAGTACTTC.

V gene TRBV10-3 combines with J gene TRBJ1-4; weak D call: TRBD1 (5 bases). With 2 bases removed from V and 8 bases from J, the gap between germline ends came to 18 bases. Germline CDR1 ENHRY, CDR2 SYGVKD. This CDR3 has 16 residues. The CDR3 protein is CAISEPPGGIREKLFF. In DNA, the CDR3 is TGTGCCATCAGTGAGCCACCGGGGGGGATCCGGGAAAAACTGTTTTTT.

This clone appeared a few times. The chain employs TRBV9 and TRBJ2-3; D call uncertain. Germline V gives CDR1 SGDLS, CDR2 YYNGEE. The V end lost 3 bases, the J end lost 0 bases, and 8 bases lay between the germline ends. This CDR3 has 14 amino acids. CDR3 sequence (DNA): TGTGCCAGCAGCGCCCTTGGGAGCACAGATACGCAGTATTTT. Its translation is CASSALGSTDTQYF.